A single sample gave rise to the 26 T cell receptor beta chains below, sequenced in a study of shared clonotypes between healthy human individuals. Produced via immunoSEQ multiplex PCR; TCRdb's table is partial and in-frame only. The sample carries around 2.5 million clones, approximately 93% recorded once. Sample: naive CD4+ T cells from PBMCs. Described subset: CD45RA+ positively selected. The receptors were sampled from a man between 18 and 35 years old in good health. Some clones in this sample may be carry-over from other donors' samples.

This chain joins TRBV29-1 and TRBJ2-5; no reliable D call. The CDR3 totals 12 residues. The germline gives CDR1 SQVTM, CDR2 ANQGSEA. V was clipped by 6 bases and J by 5 bases, with 13 bases between them. The CDR3 is CSVTVIRETQYF. The DNA for the CDR3 is TGCAGCGTCACCGTGATCCGGGAGACCCAGTACTTC.

V gene TRBV15 combines with J gene TRBJ2-7; D gene unclear. The V end lost 4 bases, the J end lost 2 bases, and 12 bases lay between the germline ends. There are 14 residues in the CDR3. CDR1 LNHNV and CDR2 YYDKDF come from the germline V gene (reference sequence). CDR3 region: CATSMELRTYEQYF. The CDR3 region has the DNA TGTGCCACCAGCATGGAACTGAGAACCTACGAGCAGTACTTC.

The rearrangement uses TRBV28 and TRBJ2-5, with TRBD2 matching 8 bases. Germline trimming cut 4 bases from V and 4 bases from J; bases unmatched to any gene: 8. The CDR3 is made up of 15 amino acids. From germline, CDR1 is MDHEN and CDR2 SYDVKM. The CDR3 sequence: CASSSAGGGRETQYF. In nucleotides, the CDR3 is TGTGCCAGCAGTTCCGCCGGGGGGGGGAGAGAGACCCAGTACTTC.

This clone showed up just once. The chain carries TRBV11-2 and TRBJ2-7; 8 bases agree with TRBD2. CDR1 is SGHAT and CDR2 is FQNNGV in the germline V gene. CDR3 size: 14 residues. With V trimmed by 4 bases and J by 3 bases, 5 bases remained unmatched. As DNA, the CDR3 is TGTGCCAGCAGCTCGGGGGGGGTTTACTACGAGCAGTACTTC. Translating it yields CASSSGGVYYEQYF. The whole variable domain, remainder taken from reference TRBV11-2 and TRBJ2-7, is EAGVAQSPRYKIIEKRQSVAFWCNPISGHATLYWYQQILGQGPKLLIQFQNNGVVDDSQLPKDRFSAERLKGVDSTLKIQPAKLEDSAVYLCASSSGGVYYEQYFGPGTRLTVT.

J is TRBJ1-5 and V is TRBV5-4; D is possibly TRBD1 (5 bases). Germline lookup yields CDR1 SGHNT and CDR2 YYREEE (reference sequence). Trimming removed 7 bases at V and 0 bases at J, with 14 bases between. The CDR3 totals 15 residues. In DNA, the CDR3 is TGTGCCAGCTCCTCGGGGGGAATTAGCAATCAGCCCCAGCATTTT. Translating it yields CASSSGGISNQPQHF.

The chain uses TRBV5-1 and TRBJ2-3, with D perhaps matching TRBD2 (7 bases). The ends were cut back, 6 bases at V and 5 bases at J, with 19 bases in the middle. CDR1 and CDR2 from the germline V gene are SGHRS and YFSETQ. The length of the CDR3 is 15 residues. CDR3 bases: TGCGCCAGCACCTTCTCCCCAGGGGAGGGAGATACGCAGTATTTT. Amino acids: CASTFSPGEGDTQYF.

This clone was counted once. The gene calls are TRBV6-5 and TRBJ2-7; the D is unclear. Germline-derived CDR1 and CDR2 are MNHEY and SVGAGI. Trimming shortened V by 0 bases and J by 2 bases, and 8 bases separated the two germline ends. The CDR3 runs to 14 residues. The CDR3 DNA is TGTGCCAGCAGTTACTCGCCCCAGCCCTACGAGCAGTACTTC. It specifies CASSYSPQPYEQYF.

The V and J genes are TRBV9 and TRBJ1-1; no reliable D call. The ends were cut back, 0 bases at V and 0 bases at J, with 9 bases in the middle. From germline, CDR1 is SGDLS and CDR2 YYNGEE. The CDR3 has 15 amino acids. CDR3 coding DNA: TGTGCCAGCAGCGTAGGCAACGGTATGAACACTGAAGCTTTCTTT. It translates to CASSVGNGMNTEAFF.

V is TRBV6-1 and J is TRBJ1-1; TRBD1 matches 12 bases. The CDR3 is made up of 16 amino acids. The V gene end was trimmed by 3 bases and the J gene end by 4 bases; junction bases not matched to a gene: 6. Germline CDR1 reads MNHNS; CDR2 reads SASEGT. This chain's CDR3 is CASSDRDRGRGTEAFF. CDR3 sequence (DNA): TGTGCCAGCAGTGATAGGGACAGGGGGCGAGGCACTGAAGCTTTCTTT.

The chain uses TRBV6-6 and TRBJ2-7, with D possibly being TRBD2 (7 bases). Germline CDR1 and CDR2: MNHNY and SVGAGI (reference sequence). The germline V and J ends were trimmed by 2 bases and 0 bases, with 14 bases remaining between them. The CDR3 spans 16 residues. In DNA, the CDR3 is TGTGCCAGCAGTTACGGGGGGGCCGCCCTCTCCTACGAGCAGTACTTC. Translating gives CASSYGGAALSYEQYF.

The chain links TRBV27 to TRBJ2-1; no clear D gene. Germline loops: CDR1 MNHEY, CDR2 SMNVEV (reference sequence). V lost 1 base, J lost 6 bases, and 7 bases lay in between. This CDR3 has 13 amino acids. CDR3 DNA: TGTGCCAGCAGTTTATATGGCCGCAATGAGCAGTTCTTC. As protein: CASSLYGRNEQFF.

V is TRBV21-1 and J is TRBJ1-3. TRBV21-1 is reported as a pseudogene. This CDR3 region has 17 residues. Written as DNA, the CDR3 is TGTGCCAGCAGCAAAGGGCCTGGGGGGAGCTCTGGAAACACCATATATTTT. This gives the protein CASSKGPGGSSGNTIYF.

The chain links TRBV7-3 to TRBJ2-1; TRBD1 matches at 9 bases. The CDR3 runs to 16 residues. Trimming cost V 4 bases and J 0 bases; bases outside gene matches: 4. Looked up from germline, CDR1 is SGHTA and CDR2 is FQGTGA. The CDR3 DNA sequence: TGTGCCAGCAGCTACAGGGGGCCAAGCTCCTACAATGAGCAGTTCTTC. The encoded protein is CASSYRGPSSYNEQFF.

The rearrangement joins TRBV6-1 to TRBJ1-2; the D is unclear. Trimming removed 5 bases from V and 5 bases from J, with 9 bases in between. Germline CDR1 reads MNHNS; CDR2 reads SASEGT. The CDR3 has 12 amino acids. Here the CDR3 reads CASSFARYGYTF. The CDR3 DNA reads as TGTGCCAGCAGTTTTGCCCGGTATGGCTACACCTTC.

In regard to this clone: Other DNA variants within this sample encode the same CDR3. This rearrangement joins TRBV2 to TRBJ1-1; D is undetermined. The germline V gene has CDR1 SNHLY and CDR2 FYNNEI. CDR3 length: 13 residues. V lost 4 bases, J lost 0 bases, and 6 bases lay in between. DNA of the CDR3: TGTGCCAGCAGTGGCAGTATGAACACTGAAGCTTTCTTT. It codes for CASSGSMNTEAFF. Filled out from reference TRBV2 and TRBJ1-1, the complete variable domain reads EPEVTQTPSHQVTQMGQEVILRCVPISNHLYFYWYRQILGQKVEFLVSFYNNEISEKSEIFDDQFSVERPDGSNFTLKIRSTKLEDSAMYFCASSGSMNTEAFFGQGTRLTVV.

The V call is TRBV9, the J call TRBJ2-7; no clear D gene. Trimming took off 4 bases at V and 0 bases at J, with 14 bases between the two ends. Germline V gene data show CDR1 as SGDLS and CDR2 as YYNGEE. The length of the CDR3 is 15 residues. The CDR3 protein is CASSPIALSSYEQYF. CDR3 in DNA: TGTGCCAGCAGCCCCATAGCCTTAAGCTCCTACGAGCAGTACTTC.

The chain couples TRBV7-9 to TRBJ1-2; 8 bases are shared with TRBD1. Trimming removed 5 bases from V and 3 bases from J; junction bases left unmatched: 8. Looked up from germline, CDR1 is SEHNR and CDR2 is FQNEAQ (reference sequence). The CDR3 contains 15 residues. Here the CDR3 DNA reads TGTGCCAGCAGCAGACAAGGACAGGGAGACTATGGCTACACCTTC. It translates to CASSRQGQGDYGYTF.

This clone showed up just once. This chain joins TRBV5-6 and TRBJ2-7; D may match TRBD1 or TRBD2 (5 bases each). The ends were cut back, 2 bases at V and 0 bases at J, with 12 bases in the middle. This CDR3 is 15 amino acids long. CDR1 and CDR2 (germline): SGHDT, YYEEEE. The CDR3: CASSFRDPGSYEQYF. Here the CDR3 DNA reads TGTGCCAGCAGCTTCCGGGACCCAGGCTCCTACGAGCAGTACTTC.

Only one count was recorded for this clone. The J gene is TRBJ1-5, the V gene TRBV28; TRBD1 matches 7 bases. The CDR3 runs to 17 residues. Germline trimming cut 5 bases from V and 2 bases from J; bases unmatched to any gene: 12. The germline gives CDR1 MDHEN, CDR2 SYDVKM. CDR3: CASSIGQDSMGNQPQHF. CDR3 bases: TGTGCCAGCAGTATCGGACAGGACAGTATGGGCAATCAGCCCCAGCATTTT.

The V and J genes are TRBV6-5 and TRBJ1-2; 10 nucleotides match TRBD1. Germline assignment: CDR1 MNHEY and CDR2 SVGAGI. This CDR3 region has 15 residues. Trimming removed 2 bases from V and 5 bases from J; junction bases left unmatched: 5. CDR3 DNA sequence: TGTGCCAGCAGTTACGGGACAGGGGCGCAGTATGGCTACACCTTC. Protein: CASSYGTGAQYGYTF.

This clone was counted only a few times. The chain carries TRBV2 and TRBJ1-2; a weak D match, TRBD1 (5 bases). Germline lookup yields CDR1 SNHLY and CDR2 FYNNEI. This CDR3 contains 12 residues. Deletions cut 8 bases from V and 8 bases from J, with 15 bases between. CDR3 coding DNA: TGTGCCAGCGGGGCATCACCGGGAGGCTACACCTTC. The encoded protein is CASGASPGGYTF.

This clone came up once. The chain links TRBV7-9 to TRBJ1-5; D not resolved. The CDR3 totals 13 residues. V lost 0 bases and J lost 6, with 6 bases in between. Germline loops: CDR1 SEHNR, CDR2 FQNEAQ (reference sequence). The CDR3 bases are TGTGCCAGCAGCTTAGCGATGGGTCAGCCCCAGCATTTT. Residues: CASSLAMGQPQHF.

Here the CDR3 DNA reads TGTGCCAGCAGCCAAGATCTACGCGGAGGCACAGATACGCAGTATTTT. It specifies CASSQDLRGGTDTQYF. The chain employs TRBV4-2 and TRBJ2-3; no definite D call. CDR3 length: 16 amino acids. V was clipped by 0 bases and J by 1 base, with 11 bases between them. From germline, CDR1 is LGHNA and CDR2 YNFKEQ.

This chain links TRBV6-6 with TRBJ2-7; possible D gene TRBD1, 5 bases. V was clipped by 0 bases and J by 4 bases, with 10 bases between them. Germline CDR1 is MNHNY and CDR2 is SVGAGI (reference sequence). This CDR3 region has 14 residues. The CDR3 region is CASSYSIQGYEQYF. CDR3 in DNA: TGTGCCAGCAGTTACTCGATCCAGGGTTACGAGCAGTACTTC.

V usage is TRBV28 and J usage is TRBJ2-3, with 10 bases that match TRBD2. The germline V gene encodes CDR1 MDHEN and CDR2 SYDVKM. This CDR3 is built from 15 residues. V was pared by 6 bases and J by 4 bases, with 7 bases of the junction left unmatched. Here the CDR3 DNA reads TGTGCCAGCAGCAAACCTAGCGGGAGTGCAGATACGCAGTATTTT. Protein: CASSKPSGSADTQYF.

The V gene is TRBV9, the J gene TRBJ2-1, with D maybe TRBD1 (6 bases). V gave up 4 bases and J gave up 5 bases, with 10 bases separating them. Per the germline V gene, CDR1 is SGDLS and CDR2 is YYNGEE. The CDR3 consists of 13 residues. The CDR3 DNA reads TGTGCCAGCAGCATTGACAGGAACAATGAGCAGTTCTTC. Translating it yields CASSIDRNNEQFF.